This T cell receptor (beta chain) was obtained from a study of blood T cell repertoires in COVID-19 (dated by TCRdb to 2020 to 2022). Background on the whole study: Samples from collaborators originated in the United States, Italy and Spain and spanned both the acute and convalescent phases of COVID-19. The material from the prospective study consisted of cDNA or gDNA derived from T cells, B-cell-depleted T cells, or PBMCs. The dataset comprised deeply sampled blood TCRbeta repertoires from subjects exposed to, actively infected with, or recovered from COVID-19. The repertoires were made available in a free public database intended to serve as a resource for research on the immune response to SARS-CoV-2. Samples were obtained from the ongoing ImmuneRACE study (first 160 participants) and from some 1,300 subjects provided by 6 global collaborators. A de-identified subject ID, COVID-19 status, age in years and sex were almost always included in the sample metadata. Where HLA class I and class II types were available, the types were taken from metadata supplied by the sample provider, not from assay-based typing.

Between the V and J ends, shortened by 4 bases and 4 bases respectively, the junction contains 16 bases. The CDR3 covers 15 residues, taking in both the cysteine and the phenylalanine. Only the CDR3 DNA is retained, 45 bases long and in frame from the first base. CDR1 and CDR2 (LNHDA, SQIVND) derive from the germline V gene (reference sequence). A second Seattle source provided samples from volunteer blood donors who had recovered from COVID-19. Each collaborating institution followed its own protocols to collect whole blood in K2EDTA tubes. For TCRbeta analysis, collaborators shipped samples as frozen whole blood, isolated PBMCs, or DNA extracted from either of those sample types. Regarding this clone: This receptor's antigen is unknown. It has no much larger one-base neighbor in the sample; base qualities were not kept.

TCRbeta CDR3 regions were amplified from genomic DNA by means of the immunoSEQ Assay, a bias-controlled multiplex PCR. The authors processed their data as follows. The number of nucleated cells in each sample was estimated by amplification of reference gene primers within the assay. Sequence reads were collapsed and filtered to measure the absolute abundance of every unique TCRbeta CDR3 rearrangement. For each sample, productive Simpson clonality was calculated as the square root of Simpson's diversity index over productive rearrangements. In its TCRdb copy, this immuneACCESS table keeps in-frame sequences only and misses some clones. Where compared with another copy, unresolved V genes explain less than half of these, and the others have no known cause. V, J and clone size are those of that table, while D and trimming were read from the DNA. For this sample the table gives around 250,000 clones, of which 89% were detected only once. Jointly, the top ten make up 0.9% to 1% of the sample.

The full study reports these points: The quantity of clinical and demographic metadata differed by source and by participant and was supplied without curation.

The origin of this receptor is a woman between 40 and 55 years old who had recovered from COVID-19. The sample taken for sequencing was peripheral blood. The sequence is built from TRBV19 and TRBJ1-1; the D gene is perhaps TRBD1, on 5 matching bases. The CDR3 protein sequence reads: CASSNGGGKSTEAFF. The DNA sequence follows: TGTGCCAGTAGTAATGGGGGGGGGAAAAGCACTGAAGCTTTCTTT.